These 11 T cell receptor beta chains share one sample of origin, sequenced in a study of cytomegalovirus exposure and HLA in healthy donors. 60 Vbeta and 13 Jbeta primers were used in PCR. The method was immunoSEQ multiplex PCR; TCRdb's version includes in-frame clones alone and lacks a portion of them. The sample has nearly 110,000 clones; around four fifths are singletons. Sequencing was done on a sample of PBMCs. These receptors all stem from a man between 25 and 39 years old in good health and CMV-seronegative.

This clone was found a few times. This CDR3 is CAWSVRAGRGNQPQHF. The CDR3 bases are TGTGCCTGGAGTGTACGGGCAGGGAGGGGCAATCAGCCCCAGCATTTT. The V call is TRBV30, the J call TRBJ1-5; a weak D match, TRBD1 (5 bases). The CDR3 is made up of 16 amino acids. The germline V gene has CDR1 GTSNPN and CDR2 SVGIG (reference sequence). Between the trimmed V and J ends, which lost 0 bases and 2 bases, there was a span of 14 bases.

The J gene is TRBJ2-7, the V gene TRBV5-4; D may be TRBD2 (6 bases). CDR3 length: 13 residues. The V gene's germline CDR1 is SGHNT and CDR2 YYREEE (reference sequence). The ends were cut back, 1 base at V and 5 bases at J, with 10 bases in the middle. Here the CDR3 DNA reads TGTGCCAGCAGCTTGCGGGGGACCAACGAGCAGTACTTC. Amino acids: CASSLRGTNEQYF.

This clone was found a few times. This chain's CDR3 is CASSQDPTGFREKLFF. CDR3 nucleotides: TGCGCCAGCAGCCAAGATCCGACGGGGTTTCGGGAAAAACTGTTTTTT. The genes are TRBV4-1 and TRBJ1-4; D uncertain. The germline CDR1 and CDR2 sequences are MGHRA and YSYEKL. Deletions cut 0 bases from V and 8 bases from J, with 16 bases between. CDR3 size: 16 residues.

The chain links TRBV12-2 to TRBJ2-7; the table's D call, TRBD1, was not checked against the DNA. TRBV12-2 is a documented pseudogene. The CDR3 contains 12 residues. The CDR3 DNA reads TGTGCAAGTCGCTTATTTTCTTGGCACCCCAACTTC. Translated, it gives CASRLFSWHPNF.

The rearrangement joins TRBV2 to TRBJ1-6; 9 bases agree with TRBD1. Germline V gene lookup returns CDR1 SNHLY and CDR2 FYNNEI. This CDR3 contains 14 residues. With V trimmed by 6 bases and J by 9 bases, 6 bases remained unmatched. In DNA form, the CDR3 reads TGTGCCAGCAGCCCGGACAGGGGAGCTTCACCCCTCCACTTT. Amino acids: CASSPDRGASPLHF.

Regarding this clone: This specimen includes other DNA sequences encoding the same CDR3. This chain links TRBV28 with TRBJ1-2, with 9 nucleotides matching TRBD1. V was pared by 2 bases and J by 4 bases, with 2 bases of the junction left unmatched. This CDR3 is built from 14 residues. Per germline, CDR1 MDHEN and CDR2 SYDVKM. CDR3 coding DNA: TGTGCCAGCAGTTTAGGACAGGGGACCTATGGCTACACCTTC. It translates to CASSLGQGTYGYTF.

This clone occurred once. The CDR3 region is CAWRTPGQHLETYTDTQYF. The CDR3, as DNA: TGTGCCTGGAGAACCCCGGGACAGCATCTCGAGACCTACACAGATACGCAGTATTTT. The V and J genes are TRBV30 and TRBJ2-3, with 7 bases fitting TRBD1. The V segment lost 3 bases and the J segment 2 bases; nucleotides outside the gene matches: 20. The CDR3 loop spans 19 amino acids. The V gene's germline CDR1 is GTSNPN and CDR2 SVGIG (reference sequence).

V is TRBV29-1 and J is TRBJ2-3; D uncertain. Germline CDR1 is SQVTM and CDR2 is ANQGSEA. The length of the CDR3 is 12 residues. Trimming shortened V by 3 bases and J by 6 bases, and 10 bases separated the two germline ends. The CDR3 nucleotides read TGCAGCGTTGATCAGGCAGGCGATACGCAGTATTTT. It is translated as CSVDQAGDTQYF.

The chain links TRBV6-1 to TRBJ2-7; D is perhaps TRBD1 (6 bases). The CDR3 loop spans 12 amino acids. Trimming stripped 5 bases from V and 2 bases from J, with 7 bases between. Germline CDR1 reads MNHNS; CDR2 reads SASEGT. The CDR3, as DNA: TGTGCCAGCAGTTGGGACACCTACGAGCAGTACTTC. Translated: CASSWDTYEQYF.

The V and J genes are TRBV28 and TRBJ1-4; 10 nucleotides align to TRBD1. Germline CDR1 reads MDHEN; CDR2 reads SYDVKM. The CDR3 is 16 amino acids. V dropped 1 base and J dropped 11; count of bases not matched to a gene: 10. The CDR3 loop reads CASSLLVGTGDAKLFF. CDR3 nucleotides: TGTGCCAGCAGTTTATTGGTGGGGACAGGGGATGCCAAACTGTTTTTT.

The V and J genes are TRBV2 and TRBJ2-2; the D gene is possibly TRBD1 (6 bases). The CDR3 is 16 residues long. From germline, CDR1 is SNHLY and CDR2 FYNNEI. V was pared by 5 bases and J by 2 bases, with 15 bases between. The CDR3 region has the DNA TGTGCCAGCAGTAGGCAGGGGAACCACAACACCGGGGAGCTGTTTTTT. Protein: CASSRQGNHNTGELFF.